This TCR beta chain was recovered during a study of cytomegalovirus exposure and HLA in healthy donors. Study summary: Sequencing of about 179 million T cells in an earlier analysis found 100 million or so unique TCR beta sequences. Study-wide findings and caveats: Later findings reportedly placed an Asian-associated ancestry cluster below the 666-donor mean for N-insertions. Immune exposure information comprised only CMV serostatus.

This CDR3 comprises 13 residues. The germline V gene encodes CDR1 SEHNR and CDR2 FQNEAQ (reference sequence). V lost 2 bases to trimming and J lost 5 bases, with 6 bases between them. 13 Jbeta primers and 60 Vbeta primers were used for the PCR. TCRdb keeps only in-frame clones here, not all; method: immunoSEQ multiplex PCR. The sample yields almost 70,000 clones, under 80% seen once. This clone was detected a few times. Its antigen is unidentified. The TCR was taken from a male donor in good health and CMV-seropositive. The gene calls are TRBV7-9 and TRBJ2-2; weak D call: TRBD1 (5 bases). Specimen: PBMCs. CDR3 DNA sequence: TGTGCCAGCAGCTTACAGGGAACCGGGGAGCTGTTTTTT. Its protein is CASSLQGTGELFF.